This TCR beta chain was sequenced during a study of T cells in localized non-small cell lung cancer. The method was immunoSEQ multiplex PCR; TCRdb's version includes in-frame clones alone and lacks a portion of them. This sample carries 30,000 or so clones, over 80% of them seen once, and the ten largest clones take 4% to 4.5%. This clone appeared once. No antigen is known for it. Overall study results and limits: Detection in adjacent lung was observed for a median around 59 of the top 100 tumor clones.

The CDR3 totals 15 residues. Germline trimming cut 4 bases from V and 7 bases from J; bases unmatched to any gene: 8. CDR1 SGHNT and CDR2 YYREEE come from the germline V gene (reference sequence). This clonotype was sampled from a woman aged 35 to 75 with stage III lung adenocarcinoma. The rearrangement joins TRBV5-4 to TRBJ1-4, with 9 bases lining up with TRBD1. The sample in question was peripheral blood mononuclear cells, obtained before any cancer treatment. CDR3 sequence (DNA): TGTGCCAGCAGCCTTTACGGGACAGGGTTTGAAAAACTGTTTTTT. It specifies CASSLYGTGFEKLFF.